The entry that follows covers one TCR beta chain sequence. The data stem from a study of OX40 agonist ivuxolimab in advanced cancers. Method: immunoSEQ multiplex PCR; TCRdb's copy keeps in-frame clones and lacks some. The profile shows 40,000 to 45,000 clones, around four fifths of them singletons. The V segment lost 2 bases and the J segment 9 bases; nucleotides outside the gene matches: 4. Germline values: CDR1 SGHTA, CDR2 FQGTGA. This CDR3 region has 14 residues. The sequencing here drew on CD4+ or CD8+ T cells sorted from blood, taken in a trial of the OX40 agonist ivuxolimab. This receptor was obtained from an adult with an advanced solid tumor such as melanoma, head and neck, liver or kidney cancer. The V gene is TRBV7-3, the J gene TRBJ1-6; 7 nucleotides agree with TRBD1. The CDR3 nucleotides read TGTGCCAGCAGCTTAGCGGAGGGGGCTTCACCCCTCCACTTT. It specifies CASSLAEGASPLHF.